Reported below is one T cell receptor beta chain. The CDR3 sequence is 15 residues long. Per the germline V gene, CDR1 is LGHNA and CDR2 is YNFKEQ. Trimming cost V 3 bases and J 5 bases, with 13 bases left between them. Survey level was the resolution at which the v3.0 immunoSEQ assay ran. Sequencing was performed with immunoSEQ multiplex PCR; in TCRdb, only in-frame clones are kept and a portion is missing. Found here are 30,000 to 35,000 clones, roughly 74% of them singletons; the top ten hold roughly 3.5%. These data come from a study of long-term antiretroviral therapy in people with HIV. This TCR was sampled from a man aged 45-65 years with HIV. The source material was unsorted PBMCs, sampled 3 years after starting antiretroviral therapy. The gene calls are TRBV4-2 and TRBJ1-4; weak D call: TRBD1 (6 bases). The CDR3 DNA is TGTGCCAGCAGCCACGTGGGGGGGCGGAATGAAAAACTGTTTTTT. Translating it yields CASSHVGGRNEKLFF.